This TCR beta chain was recorded in a study of technical replicates of blood from several donors. Using immunoSEQ multiplex PCR, the repertoire was profiled, and TCRdb retains in-frame clones only, with some absent. The table includes about 82,000 clones, over 95% detected once. J was trimmed by 6 bases and V by 3 bases; bases with no gene match: 5. This CDR3 contains 13 residues. Germline CDR1 and CDR2: SGHNT and YENEEA. The clonotype originates from a human donor in good health. Sequences were obtained from T cells isolated from PBMCs. The J gene is TRBJ2-7, the V gene TRBV11-3, with 7 bases lining up with TRBD1. The CDR3, as DNA: TGTGCCAGCAGCTTTCAGACAGGGCCCGAGCAGTACTTC. Translating gives CASSFQTGPEQYF. Variable domain in full (rest from reference TRBV11-3 and TRBJ2-7): EAGVVQSPRYKIIEKKQPVAFWCNPISGHNTLYWYLQNLGQGPELLIRYENEEAVDDSQLPKDRFSAERLKGVDSTLKIQPAELGDSAVYLCASSFQTGPEQYFGPGTRLTVT.